Below are 4 T cell receptor beta chains sequenced from a single sample in a study of T cells in Graves' hyperthyroidism and ophthalmopathy. Template material for amplifying TCR beta CDR3 regions consisted of RNA transcripts. The study used the HTBI primer set for a first-round RT-PCR of the TCR CDR3. TCRdb reanalysed the multiplex PCR reads using MiXCR and keeps one entry per CDR3 protein. The table has about 510,000 distinct CDR3 sequences, approximately 14% seen once. Source material: blood. Receptors originate from a woman aged 40 to 50 with Graves' hyperthyroidism.

This clonotype was seen a handful of times. The V and J genes are TRBV11-2 and TRBJ2-7, with TRBD2 matching over 12 bases. The V gene end was trimmed by 1 base and the J gene end by 1 base; junction bases not matched to a gene: 14. The CDR3 totals 20 residues. Germline assignment: CDR1 SGHAT and CDR2 FQNNGV. The CDR3 spells CASSLALPLLTSGSSYEQYF. In nucleotides, the CDR3 is TGTGCCAGCAGCTTAGCCTTACCCTTACTGACTAGCGGGAGTTCCTACGAGCAGTACTTC.

On this clonotype itself: A much bigger clone sits one base away, suggesting this may be a read error. The chain carries TRBV10-3 and TRBJ1-2; no reliable D call. CDR3 size: 14 residues. CDR1 and CDR2 from the germline V gene are ENHRY and SYGVKD. V was clipped by 10 bases and J by 2 bases, with 17 bases between them. The CDR3 DNA follows: TGTGCCACCCGAGGGAGGGCAACGAACTATGGCTACACCTTC. This codes for CATRGRATNYGYTF.

This clonotype was seen a handful of times. The chain has TRBV12-5 and TRBJ1-5; D not certain. Looked up from germline, CDR1 is LGHNT and CDR2 is FRNRAP. Trimming pared 6 bases from V and 15 bases from J, leaving 12 bases between. The CDR3 runs to 10 residues. CDR3 region: CASGPIERHF. The CDR3 DNA reads as TGTGCTAGTGGCCCAATAGAAAGGCATTTT.

This clonotype occurred a few times. The J gene is TRBJ2-3, the V gene TRBV3-1; 11 bases line up with TRBD2. Germline V CDR1 and CDR2: LGHDT, YNNKEL (reference sequence). J lost 4 bases, V lost 5 bases, and 8 bases had no gene match. The CDR3 length is 16 residues. This CDR3 is CASSLLAGGRADTQYF. CDR3 nucleotide sequence: TGTGCCAGCAGCTTATTAGCGGGAGGGCGAGCAGATACGCAGTATTTT.